This T cell receptor (beta chain) emerged from a study of preoperative IRX-2 immunotherapy in early breast cancer. Treatment reported: preoperative locoregional IRX-2 cytokine immunotherapy. Samples came from a phase Ib trial of preoperative locoregional IRX-2 cytokine immunotherapy. Trimming removed 4 bases from V and 5 bases from J; junction bases left unmatched: 5. The CDR3 covers 14 residues. CDR1 and CDR2 from the germline V gene are KGHSH and LQKENI. Clones were sequenced by immunoSEQ multiplex PCR, and TCRdb holds only the in-frame ones, with some missing. The sample records 40,000 or so clones, about 95% being singletons.

This sequence originates from a human donor with breast cancer. The J gene is TRBJ2-5, the V gene TRBV18; 9 positions agree with TRBD1. Source: tumor tissue, taken after IRX-2 immunotherapy. The CDR3 is CASSRGTGIETQYF. Written as DNA, the CDR3 is TGTGCCAGCTCACGAGGGACAGGGATCGAGACCCAGTACTTC.